The next 2 T cell receptor beta chains were all read from a single sample in a study of blood T cell repertoires in COVID-19. Libraries were prepared by immunoSEQ multiplex PCR; TCRdb keeps only in-frame clonotypes and omits some of them. The sample lists around 180,000 clones, roughly nine tenths occurring once. The sequencing sample was made of peripheral blood. The receptors derive from a man in his 70s with active or convalescent COVID-19.

The chain is built from TRBV5-1 and TRBJ2-1; 12 bases match TRBD2. CDR1 is SGHRS and CDR2 is YFSETQ in the germline V gene. CDR3 size: 15 residues. V trimming: 6 bases; J trimming: 4 bases; junction bases outside the gene matches: 5. CDR3 DNA: TGCGCCAGCACCCCACTAGCGGGGGGTTACAATGAGCAGTTCTTC. Its protein is CASTPLAGGYNEQFF. Drawing the rest from reference TRBV5-1 and TRBJ2-1, the complete variable domain is KAGVTQTPRYLIKTRGQQVTLSCSPISGHRSVSWYQQTPGQGLQFLFEYFSETQRNKGNFPGRFSGRQFSNSRSEMNVSTLELGDSALYLCASTPLAGGYNEQFFGPGTRLTVL.

The chain uses TRBV24-1 and TRBJ1-5, with a weak D call TRBD1 (6 bases). Per the germline V gene, CDR1 is KGHDR and CDR2 is SFDVKD. V was shortened by 3 bases and J by 3 bases, with 8 bases between the two germline ends. This CDR3 has 14 amino acids. The CDR3 bases are TGTGCCACCAGTGATACAGGGTTCAATCAGCCCCAGCATTTT. Protein product: CATSDTGFNQPQHF.